The clone carrying this T cell receptor beta chain was picked up a small number of times. No antigen is known for it. The data were obtained in a study of beta chain features in type 1 diabetes. Study observations and caveats: PCR may have favored shorter templates equally in patients and controls.

All of the isolated RNA was reverse transcribed, so expressed TCRB transcripts were sequenced. Reads from naive, central memory and regulatory T cell samples averaged approximately 3.4 million. Profiled with immunoSEQ multiplex PCR; TCRdb holds only in-frame clones, not every one. The sample comprises hundreds of thousands of clones, roughly a sixth of which are singletons, and about 0.097% rests with the top ten. Trimming took 3 bases from V and 0 from J, leaving 18 bases between them. The CDR3 loop spans 18 amino acids. CDR1 SGHTA and CDR2 FQGTGA come from the germline V gene. This TCR was recovered from a young man in good health. The sample comprised naive CD4+ T cells from blood. This chain connects TRBV7-3 to TRBJ2-4; D remains ambiguous. The DNA for the CDR3 is TGTGCCAGCAGCTTGTATAGCCATCCTACCCTAGCCAAAAACATTCAGTACTTC. As protein: CASSLYSHPTLAKNIQYF. Full variable domain (rest looked up from reference TRBV7-3 and TRBJ2-4): GAGVSQTPSNKVTEKGKYVELRCDPISGHTALYWYRQSLGQGPEFLIYFQGTGAADDSGLPNDRFFAVRPEGSVSTLKIQRTERGDSAVYLCASSLYSHPTLAKNIQYFGAGTRLSVL.